The rows below give T cell receptor beta chains drawn from one sample of a study of T cells after yellow fever vaccination. Using its own MiXCR run on the 5' RACE reads, TCRdb lists one record per CDR3 protein. The data contain almost 600,000 distinct CDR3 sequences, roughly 14% of them singletons. Sequenced material: PBMCs, taken on the day of the yellow fever booster vaccination. Receptors were obtained from a man aged 30 to 45 who received the YFV17D yellow fever vaccine. Each CDR3 is given with its conserved first and last residue. A D gene is named only where the DNA matches it firmly. Rows may omit the clone size; those that give it use once, few, many or a size class.

- | few | TRBJ2-7 | TRBV29-1 | CSADDGPYEQYF | TGCAGCGCCGACGACGGGCCCTACGAGCAGTACTTC
- | - | TRBJ2-5 | TRBV6-2/TRBV6-3 | CASAEMGVPETQYF | TGTGCCAGCGCTGAGATGGGGGTCCCTGAGACCCAGTACTTC
- | few | TRBJ1-1 | TRBV7-9 | CATQPQGTPTEAFF | TGTGCCACCCAACCCCAGGGGACACCCACTGAAGCTTTCTTT
- | many | TRBJ2-7 | TRBV12-3/TRBV12-4 | CASSLGDTYEQYF | TGTGCCAGCAGTTTGGGGGACACCTACGAGCAGTACTTC
TRBD2 | many | TRBJ2-1 | TRBV6-2/TRBV6-3 | CASTLGLAGVLNEQFF | TGTGCCAGCACCCTGGGACTAGCGGGAGTCCTCAATGAGCAGTTCTTC
- | few | TRBJ2-5 | TRBV19 | CASSPTWDGETQYF | TGTGCCAGTTCACCTACTTGGGACGGGGAGACCCAGTACTTC
- | many | TRBJ2-5 | TRBV24-1 | CATSDSGGQTQYF | TGTGCCACCTCTGACAGTGGCGGGCAGACCCAGTACTTC
TRBD1 | few | TRBJ2-7 | TRBV19 | CASTASGTGSYEQYF | TGTGCCAGTACCGCATCCGGGACAGGCTCCTACGAGCAGTACTTC
TRBD1 | - | TRBJ1-2 | TRBV20-1 | CSASSGRGPGYTF | TGCAGTGCTAGTTCGGGCAGGGGGCCTGGCTACACCTTC
- | - | TRBJ2-1 | TRBV20-1 | CSAPDAEASPNNEQFF | TGCAGTGCTCCTGACGCGGAGGCTAGCCCTAACAATGAGCAGTTCTTC
- | few | TRBJ2-2 | TRBV12-3/TRBV12-4 | CASSFVSTHTGELFF | TGTGCCAGCAGTTTTGTGTCTACTCACACCGGGGAGCTGTTTTTT
- | few | TRBJ1-1 | TRBV29-1 | CSVDSLNTEAFF | TGCAGCGTTGATTCCCTGAACACTGAAGCTTTCTTT
TRBD2 | - | TRBJ2-1 | TRBV4-1 | CASSQESAAGGIRNEQFF | TGCGCCAGCAGCCAAGAATCTGCGGCGGGAGGTATACGGAATGAGCAGTTCTTC
TRBD2 | few | TRBJ2-7 | TRBV6-1 | CASTPRAGSYEQYF | TGTGCCAGCACCCCAAGAGCGGGGAGTTACGAGCAGTACTTC
TRBD1 | few | TRBJ2-1 | TRBV6-5 | CATRDSYNEQFF | TGTGCCACCCGGGACAGCTACAATGAGCAGTTCTTC
TRBD1 | few | TRBJ1-4 | TRBV28 | CASSSGQGASEKLFF | TGTGCCAGCAGTTCGGGACAGGGGGCCAGCGAAAAACTGTTTTTT
- | few | TRBJ2-5 | TRBV27 | CASNTGKKETQYF | TGTGCCAGCAACACAGGAAAAAAGGAGACCCAGTACTTC
TRBD2 | - | TRBJ2-4 | TRBV20-1 | CSAREGLAGLAKNIQYF | TGCAGTGCTAGGGAAGGGCTAGCGGGACTAGCCAAAAACATTCAGTACTTC
- | - | TRBJ2-2 | TRBV5-5 | CASSPSGLNTGELFF | TGTGCCAGCAGCCCGTCGGGATTAAACACCGGGGAGCTGTTTTTT
- | - | TRBJ1-5 | TRBV6-2/TRBV6-3 | CASSYLTGALNQPQHF | TGTGCCAGCAGTTACCTGACAGGCGCTTTAAATCAGCCCCAGCATTTT
TRBD1 | - | TRBJ1-2 | TRBV30 | CAWRGGDRVDGYTF | TGTGCCTGGAGGGGAGGGGACAGGGTGGATGGCTACACCTTC
- | few | TRBJ2-1 | TRBV20-1 | CSAGAGTLEQFF | TGCAGTGCTGGCGCTGGGACTTTGGAGCAGTTCTTC
- | - | TRBJ2-7 | TRBV2 | CASSDDRRAYEQYF | TGTGCCAGCAGTGACGACCGGAGGGCCTACGAGCAGTACTTC
- | few | TRBJ2-4 | TRBV14 | CASSQDQRGLQYF | TGTGCCAGCAGCCAAGATCAGAGGGGCCTCCAGTACTTC
- | - | TRBJ2-7 | TRBV10-3 | CAISGGSDEQYF | TGTGCCATCAGTGGGGGGTCCGACGAGCAGTACTTC
- | few | TRBJ2-7 | TRBV20-1 | CSTGSWTDSGTDVYEQYF | TGCAGTACCGGCTCGTGGACAGACTCCGGGACGGATGTTTACGAGCAGTACTTC
- | few | TRBJ2-5 | TRBV5-1 | CASSLDVLDQETQYF | TGCGCCAGCAGCTTGGACGTGCTAGATCAAGAGACCCAGTACTTC
- | - | TRBJ2-7 | TRBV28 | CASSLPGAPNEQYF | TGTGCCAGCAGTTTACCCGGGGCCCCCAACGAGCAGTACTTC
- | - | TRBJ2-3 | TRBV5-1 | CASSPRAGQSTDTQYF | TGCGCCAGCAGCCCAAGGGCGGGACAGAGCACAGATACGCAGTATTTT
TRBD2 | few | TRBJ2-3 | TRBV7-2 | CASSLAGGITDTQYF | TGTGCCAGCAGCTTAGCGGGAGGGATCACAGATACGCAGTATTTT
- | - | TRBJ2-7 | TRBV6-2/TRBV6-3 | CASSYFGRSSYEQYF | TGTGCCAGCAGTTACTTTGGACGGTCCTCCTACGAGCAGTACTTC
- | - | TRBJ1-2 | TRBV10-2 | CASSEPRGSIGLVSDYTF | TGCGCCAGCAGTGAGCCGAGGGGAAGCATCGGACTCGTCTCTGACTACACCTTC
- | few | TRBJ2-7 | TRBV5-8 | CASSLGSPGIYEQYF | TGTGCCAGCAGCTTGGGAAGTCCTGGGATCTACGAGCAGTACTTC
- | - | TRBJ1-1 | TRBV5-1 | CASSLEVGGNTEAFF | TGCGCCAGCAGCTTGGAGGTGGGTGGGAACACTGAAGCTTTCTTT
TRBD2 | many | TRBJ2-5 | TRBV10-3 | CATEAGTSGLETQYF | TGTGCCACGGAGGCCGGGACTAGCGGGCTGGAGACCCAGTACTTC
- | many | TRBJ1-5 | TRBV12-3/TRBV12-4 | CASSLGTGLGQPQHF | TGTGCCAGCAGTTTGGGAACAGGGCTCGGTCAGCCCCAGCATTTT